This TCR beta chain appears in the sequencing data of a study of T-cell memory formation after mild COVID-19. TCRdb recomputed calls from the 5' RACE reads with MiXCR, one row per CDR3 protein. This sample has 150,000 or so distinct CDR3 sequences, with about 14% found just once. This clonotype was counted only a few times. The antigen remains unidentified. Study-wide results and caveats: CD8+ contracting clones occupied EMRA, while CD4+ ones occupied mainly CM and EM. Clones that contracted from day 15 to 85 had balanced CD4/CD8; later expanders were CD4+ biased.

The receptor comes from an adult woman who had mild COVID-19 (a few samples of this study predate the infection). Cell type and time point are not known. Sequences were obtained from PBMCs or a T cell subset sorted from them (not recorded which).

CDR3 region: CATSDLQGTQETQYF. In DNA, the CDR3 is TGTGCCACCAGTGACTTACAGGGGACCCAAGAGACCCAGTACTTC. V is TRBV24-1 and J is TRBJ2-5, with 7 bases aligning to TRBD1. Germline V lookup: CDR1 KGHDR, CDR2 SFDVKD. V lost 4 bases, J lost 1 base, and 5 bases stayed unmatched. CDR3 length: 15 residues.